The 28 T cell receptor beta chains listed next were all sequenced from one sample in a study of OX40 agonist ivuxolimab in advanced cancers. Repertoires were generated with immunoSEQ multiplex PCR, while TCRdb's copy carries only in-frame clones and drops some. The top ten hold under 9.5% of the sample, which has 48,000 or so clones, 80% to 90% seen once. This specimen consisted of CD4+ or CD8+ T cells sorted from blood, obtained in a trial of the OX40 agonist ivuxolimab. Receptors were obtained from an adult with an advanced solid tumor such as melanoma, head and neck, liver or kidney cancer.

The rearrangement uses TRBV4-1 and TRBJ2-1; TRBD2 aligns across 9 bases. CDR3 length: 16 amino acids. The J segment lost 9 bases and the V segment lost 1 base, leaving 10 bases of the junction unmatched. Germline V CDR1 and CDR2: MGHRA, YSYEKL. CDR3 sequence reads: CASSQVVIAGDGEQFF. As DNA, the CDR3 is TGCGCCAGCAGCCAAGTCGTAATAGCGGGAGACGGTGAGCAGTTCTTC.

The rearrangement links TRBV7-8 to TRBJ1-5, with no clear D. Trimming stripped 0 bases from V and 7 bases from J, with 7 bases between. This CDR3 has 13 residues. The germline CDR1 and CDR2 sequences are SGHVS and FQNEAQ. CDR3 region: CASSLAKVQPQHF. CDR3 bases: TGTGCCAGCAGCTTAGCTAAGGTGCAGCCCCAGCATTTT.

This chain connects TRBV19 to TRBJ2-2; 10 bases align to TRBD1. With 8 bases clipped from V and 5 bases from J, the junction kept 2 bases outside the gene matches. Germline V lookup: CDR1 LNHDA, CDR2 SQIVND (reference sequence). CDR3 length: 13 residues. CDR3 nucleotides: TGTGCCAGTGGGACAGGGGAAACCGGGGAGCTGTTTTTT. Its protein product is CASGTGETGELFF.

The V and J genes are TRBV11-1 and TRBJ2-7, with D perhaps matching TRBD2 (5 bases). The CDR3 has 14 amino acids. Germline CDR1 SGHAT, CDR2 FQDESV (reference sequence). The V and J ends lost 0 bases and 3 bases respectively, with 9 bases between them. CDR3 residues: CASSLAGVDYEQYF. CDR3 DNA sequence: TGTGCCAGCAGCTTAGCGGGAGTGGACTACGAGCAGTACTTC.

The chain links TRBV4-1 to TRBJ1-5, with D possibly matching TRBD1 (6 bases). This CDR3 contains 14 residues. CDR1 and CDR2 (germline): MGHRA, YSYEKL. V shed 2 bases and J shed 3 bases, with 8 bases lying between them. Here the CDR3 reads CASSQTGFNQPQHF. For the CDR3, the DNA is TGCGCCAGCAGCCAAACAGGGTTCAATCAGCCCCAGCATTTT.

The J gene is TRBJ1-1, the V gene TRBV18, with 9 bases matching TRBD1. V lost 5 bases and J lost 4; bases outside the gene matches: 8. This CDR3 comprises 15 residues. Germline V lookup: CDR1 KGHSH, CDR2 LQKENI. The CDR3: CASSGRTGEVTEAFF. CDR3 in DNA: TGTGCCAGCTCAGGGAGGACAGGGGAAGTCACTGAAGCTTTCTTT. The full variable domain, its missing parts supplied by reference TRBV18 and TRBJ1-1, is NAGVMQNPRHLVRRRGQEARLRCSPMKGHSHVYWYRQLPEEGLKFMVYLQKENIIDESGMPKERFSAEFPKEGPSILRIQQVVRGDSAAYFCASSGRTGEVTEAFFGQGTRLTVV.

The gene calls are TRBV30 and TRBJ1-1; D call uncertain. The CDR3 covers 13 residues. Deletions cut 1 base from V and 6 bases from J, with 12 bases between. CDR1 and CDR2 (germline): GTSNPN, SVGIG (reference sequence). CDR3 in DNA: TGTGCCTGGAGTGCGGCGATTTTGCCTGAAGCTTTCTTT. It specifies CAWSAAILPEAFF.

The rearrangement joins TRBV15 to TRBJ2-4; D gene unclear. V lost 1 base and J lost 10, with 11 bases in between. Germline CDR1 and CDR2: LNHNV and YYDKDF (reference sequence). The CDR3 contains 13 residues. CDR3 loop: CATSRGDSGIQYF. CDR3 nucleotide sequence: TGTGCCACCAGCAGAGGAGATTCTGGTATTCAGTACTTC. The full variable domain, completed using reference TRBV15 and TRBJ2-4, is DAMVIQNPRYQVTQFGKPVTLSCSQTLNHNVMYWYQQKSSQAPKLLFHYYDKDFNNEADTPDNFQSRRPNTSFCFLDIRSPGLGDTAMYLCATSRGDSGIQYFGAGTRLSVL.

This chain connects TRBV2 to TRBJ2-7; tentative D call: TRBD1 (6 bases). V was cut by 7 bases and J by 0 bases, with 13 bases left in between. CDR1 is SNHLY and CDR2 is FYNNEI in the germline V gene. The CDR3 spans 14 residues. The CDR3 nucleotides read TGTGCCAGCATTCTCTACAGGGACTCCTACGAGCAGTACTTC. Protein: CASILYRDSYEQYF.

This clone turned up a few times. In the same sample, other DNA sequences code for this CDR3. The V call is TRBV7-9, the J call TRBJ2-7; maybe TRBD1 (6 bases). V was clipped by 5 bases and J by 0 bases, with 11 bases between them. Looked up from germline, CDR1 is SEHNR and CDR2 is FQNEAQ (reference sequence). The CDR3 sequence is 14 residues long. The CDR3: CASSLGQSSYEQYF. As DNA, the CDR3 is TGTGCCAGCAGCCTAGGACAGAGCTCCTACGAGCAGTACTTC.

This clone was counted between two and nine times. This chain connects TRBV19 to TRBJ1-1; unclear D gene. V lost 5 bases and J 8 bases, leaving 12 bases between the germline ends. This CDR3 spans 12 amino acids. Germline loops: CDR1 LNHDA, CDR2 SQIVND (reference sequence). Written as DNA, the CDR3 is TGTGCCAGTAGTTTCCAAGGAGCCGAAGCTTTCTTT. It specifies CASSFQGAEAFF.

This clone was found a few times. This chain uses TRBV4-3 with TRBJ1-1, with 12 bases identical to TRBD1. This CDR3 is built from 20 residues. CDR1 and CDR2 from the germline V gene are LGHNA and YSLEER. With V trimmed by 0 bases and J by 5 bases, 16 bases remained unmatched. The CDR3 spells CASSQDFRRDRGLGRTEAFF. The CDR3 nucleotides are TGCGCCAGCAGCCAAGATTTTCGGAGGGACAGGGGGCTGGGGCGGACTGAAGCTTTCTTT.

This clone was seen a few times. The chain combines TRBV2 with TRBJ2-5; D remains unclear. The ends were cut back, 4 bases at V and 1 base at J, with 4 bases in the middle. CDR1 is SNHLY and CDR2 is FYNNEI in the germline V gene. The CDR3 sequence is 12 residues long. This CDR3 reads CASSVFQETQYF. The CDR3 nucleotides read TGTGCCAGCAGTGTCTTCCAAGAGACCCAGTACTTC.

V is TRBV19 and J is TRBJ2-1, with 13 bases identical to TRBD2. Germline V gene sequence: CDR1 LNHDA, CDR2 SQIVND (reference sequence). The CDR3 covers 15 residues. V lost 9 bases, J lost 10 bases, and 12 bases stayed unmatched. CDR3 in DNA: TGTGCCAGCGCTCTACTAGCGGGAGGGCCGGGGGAGCAGTTCTTC. It specifies CASALLAGGPGEQFF.

This clone came up a few times. The V call is TRBV6-6, the J call TRBJ1-5, with D unresolved. The CDR3 has 13 residues. V lost 7 bases and J lost 4, with 11 bases in between. Germline V gives CDR1 MNHNY, CDR2 SVGAGI (reference sequence). The chain's CDR3 is CASMGETNQPQHF. DNA of the CDR3: TGTGCCAGCATGGGAGAAACAAATCAGCCCCAGCATTTT.

The V call is TRBV2, the J call TRBJ1-1; D perhaps matches TRBD1 (5 bases). The CDR3 totals 13 residues. CDR1 SNHLY and CDR2 FYNNEI come from the germline V gene. V was pared by 6 bases and J by 6 bases, with 14 bases between. In DNA, the CDR3 is TGTGCCAGCAGCTTTGACAGACTTTCTGAAGCTTTCTTT. It yields the protein CASSFDRLSEAFF.

This sequence joins TRBV7-6 and TRBJ2-3; D uncertain. The CDR3 runs 13 residues. V was clipped by 5 bases and J by 10 bases, with 16 bases between them. Germline CDR1 SGHVS, CDR2 FNYEAQ. CDR3 sequence (DNA): TGTGCCAGCAGCCCCCTTCTTCCCCCTCCGCAGTATTTT. Translating it yields CASSPLLPPPQYF.

This rearrangement joins TRBV11-3 to TRBJ2-1, with TRBD1 as a possible D gene (5 bases). Per the germline V gene, CDR1 is SGHNT and CDR2 is YENEEA. Between the trimmed V and J ends, which lost 1 base and 7 bases, there was a span of 11 bases. The CDR3 contains 14 residues. CDR3 bases: TGTGCCAGCAGCTTAGGGTCCGACAGAAATGAGCAGTTCTTC. It yields the protein CASSLGSDRNEQFF.

V usage is TRBV7-8 and J usage is TRBJ2-7; no firm D call. The CDR3 covers 13 residues. CDR1 is SGHVS and CDR2 is FQNEAQ in the germline V gene. V lost 6 bases and J lost 2, with 11 bases in between. The DNA for the CDR3 is TGTGCCAGCAGTCAAGGACCTACCTACGAGCAGTACTTC. This gives the protein CASSQGPTYEQYF.

The genes are TRBV5-1 and TRBJ1-3; a weak D match, TRBD1 (6 bases). V dropped 1 base and J dropped 4 bases, with 15 bases sitting between them. CDR3 length: 16 residues. Germline assignment: CDR1 SGHRS and CDR2 YFSETQ. The CDR3: CASSLNPTGSGNTIYF. The CDR3 region has the DNA TGCGCCAGCAGCTTGAACCCTACAGGGTCCGGAAACACCATATATTTT.

This clone was recorded a few times. V is TRBV9 and J is TRBJ2-1; 10 nucleotides agree with TRBD2. CDR1 is SGDLS and CDR2 is YYNGEE in the germline V gene. CDR3 length: 15 amino acids. The V and J ends lost 2 bases and 7 bases, in that order; junction bases with no gene match: 6. The CDR3 reads CASSVTLAGVNEQFF. The CDR3, as DNA: TGTGCCAGCAGCGTGACGCTAGCGGGAGTAAATGAGCAGTTCTTC. Supplemented by reference TRBV9 and TRBJ2-1, the full variable domain reads DSGVTQTPKHLITATGQRVTLRCSPRSGDLSVYWYQQSLDQGLQFLIQYYNGEERAKGNILERFSAQQFPDLHSELNLSSLELGDSALYFCASSVTLAGVNEQFFGPGTRLTVL.

The gene calls are TRBV25-1 and TRBJ2-2; D uncertain. Germline V gives CDR1 MGHDK, CDR2 SYGVNS. V gave up 4 bases and J gave up 7 bases, with 7 bases separating them. This CDR3 is 12 amino acids long. Here the CDR3 DNA reads TGTGCCAGCAGTGCCGGCTACGGGGAGCTGTTTTTT. It codes for CASSAGYGELFF.

The chain employs TRBV19 and TRBJ2-3; TRBD2 matches 13 bases. The CDR3 spans 15 residues. CDR1 and CDR2 from the germline V gene are LNHDA and SQIVND (reference sequence). V trimming: 6 bases; J trimming: 3 bases; junction bases outside the gene matches: 3. DNA for the CDR3: TGTGCCAGTAGGCAACTAGCGGGAGGGACAGATACGCAGTATTTT. The encoded protein is CASRQLAGGTDTQYF. Together with reference TRBV19 and TRBJ2-3, the CDR3 gives the full variable domain: DGGITQSPKYLFRKEGQNVTLSCEQNLNHDAMYWYRQDPGQGLRLIYYSQIVNDFQKGDIAEGYSVSREKKESFPLTVTSAQKNPTAFYLCASRQLAGGTDTQYFGPGTRLTVL.

The rearrangement joins TRBV5-1 to TRBJ1-1; D is undetermined. Germline CDR1 SGHRS, CDR2 YFSETQ. Trimming removed 5 bases from V and 5 bases from J, with 13 bases in between. CDR3 length: 13 amino acids. CDR3 amino acids: CASRGGRRTEAFF. The CDR3 coding sequence is TGCGCCAGCAGGGGAGGGCGGAGGACTGAAGCTTTCTTT. The whole variable domain, remainder taken from reference TRBV5-1 and TRBJ1-1, is KAGVTQTPRYLIKTRGQQVTLSCSPISGHRSVSWYQQTPGQGLQFLFEYFSETQRNKGNFPGRFSGRQFSNSRSEMNVSTLELGDSALYLCASRGGRRTEAFFGQGTRLTVV.

This sequence joins TRBV7-9 and TRBJ1-1; D possibly corresponds to TRBD1 (5 bases). Trimming took off 0 bases at V and 5 bases at J, with 13 bases between the two ends. CDR3 length: 15 amino acids. Germline V gene lookup returns CDR1 SEHNR and CDR2 FQNEAQ (reference sequence). CDR3 bases: TGTGCCAGCAGCTTAGCGATGGGGCAGGATACTGAAGCTTTCTTT. It encodes CASSLAMGQDTEAFF.

J is TRBJ2-1 and V is TRBV4-3, with D uncertain. This CDR3 is built from 13 residues. With 0 bases removed from V and 8 bases from J, the gap between germline ends came to 8 bases. Per germline, CDR1 LGHNA and CDR2 YSLEER. This CDR3 is CASSQDRGYEQFF. In DNA, the CDR3 is TGCGCCAGCAGCCAAGATAGAGGATATGAGCAGTTCTTC.

This rearrangement joins TRBV7-2 to TRBJ2-3; the match to TRBD1 covers 7 bases. V shed 7 bases and J 6 bases; nucleotides not matched to a gene: 10. Germline loops: CDR1 SGHTA, CDR2 FQGNSA. This CDR3 spans 14 amino acids. CDR3 region: CASTPGGTSDTQYF. The CDR3 DNA is TGTGCCAGCACCCCAGGGGGAACGAGCGATACGCAGTATTTT.

The chain carries TRBV20-1 and TRBJ2-7; tentative D call: TRBD1 (5 bases). Germline lookup yields CDR1 DFQATT and CDR2 SNEGSKA (reference sequence). V lost 6 bases to trimming and J lost 3 bases, with 9 bases between them. The CDR3 covers 11 residues. CDR3 sequence reads: CSARQRYEQYF. As DNA, the CDR3 is TGCAGTGCAAGACAGCGCTACGAGCAGTACTTC.